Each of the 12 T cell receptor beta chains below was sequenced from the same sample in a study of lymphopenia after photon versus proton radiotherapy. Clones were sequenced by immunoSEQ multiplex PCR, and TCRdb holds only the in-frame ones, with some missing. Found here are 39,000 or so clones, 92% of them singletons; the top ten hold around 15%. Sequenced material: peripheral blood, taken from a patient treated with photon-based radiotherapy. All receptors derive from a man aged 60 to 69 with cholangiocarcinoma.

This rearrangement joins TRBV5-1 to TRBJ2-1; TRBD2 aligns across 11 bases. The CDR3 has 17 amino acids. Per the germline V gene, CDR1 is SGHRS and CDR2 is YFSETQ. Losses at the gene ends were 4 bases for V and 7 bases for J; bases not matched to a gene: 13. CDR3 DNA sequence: TGCGCCAGCAGCGCCACTCCTAGCGGGGGGCCCAGTAATGAGCAGTTCTTC. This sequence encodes CASSATPSGGPSNEQFF.

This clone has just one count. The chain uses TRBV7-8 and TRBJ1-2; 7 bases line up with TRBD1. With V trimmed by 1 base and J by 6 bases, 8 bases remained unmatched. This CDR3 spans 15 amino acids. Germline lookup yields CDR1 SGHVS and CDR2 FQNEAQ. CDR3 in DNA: TGTGCCAGCAGCTTAGTCGGTCGACAGGGAAATGGCTACACCTTC. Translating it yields CASSLVGRQGNGYTF.

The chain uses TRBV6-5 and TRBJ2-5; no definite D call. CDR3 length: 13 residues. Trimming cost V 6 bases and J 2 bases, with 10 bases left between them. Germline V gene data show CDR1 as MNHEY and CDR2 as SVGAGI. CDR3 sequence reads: CASSRLTQETQYF. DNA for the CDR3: TGTGCCAGCAGCCGGCTCACTCAAGAGACCCAGTACTTC.

CDR3 bases: TGCGCCAGCAGCTTGCTAGCGGGGATTCTTAATGAGCAGTTCTTC. This encodes CASSLLAGILNEQFF. The rearrangement uses TRBV5-1 and TRBJ2-1; 9 bases are shared with TRBD2. This CDR3 has 15 amino acids. V was clipped by 1 base and J by 7 bases; unmatched bases: 6. CDR1 is SGHRS and CDR2 is YFSETQ in the germline V gene.

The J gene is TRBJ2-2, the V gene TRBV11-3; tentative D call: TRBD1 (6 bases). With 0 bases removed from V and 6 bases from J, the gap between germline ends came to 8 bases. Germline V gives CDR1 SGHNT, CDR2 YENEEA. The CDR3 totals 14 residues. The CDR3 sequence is CASSLEQGSGELFF. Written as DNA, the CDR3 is TGTGCCAGCAGCTTAGAACAGGGCTCCGGGGAGCTGTTTTTT.

CDR3 coding DNA: TGTGCCTCCCACGGGGGATATGGCTACACCTTC. Its protein product is CASHGGYGYTF. The gene calls are TRBV6-6 and TRBJ1-2, with a possible D match to TRBD1 (5 bases). Between the trimmed V and J ends, which lost 11 bases and 5 bases, there was a span of 12 bases. Germline V gene sequence: CDR1 MNHNY, CDR2 SVGAGI (reference sequence). The CDR3 loop spans 11 amino acids.

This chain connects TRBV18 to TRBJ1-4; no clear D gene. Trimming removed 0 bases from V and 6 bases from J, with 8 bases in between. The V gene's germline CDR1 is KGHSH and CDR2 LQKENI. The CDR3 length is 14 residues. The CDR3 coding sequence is TGTGCCAGCTCACCACCCGCAGTTTATGAAAAACTGTTTTTT. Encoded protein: CASSPPAVYEKLFF.

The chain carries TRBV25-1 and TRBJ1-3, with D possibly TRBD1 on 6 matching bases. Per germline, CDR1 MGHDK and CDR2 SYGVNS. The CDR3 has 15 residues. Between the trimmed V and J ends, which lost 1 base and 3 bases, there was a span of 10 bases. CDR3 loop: CASSESGQSGNTIYF. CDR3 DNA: TGTGCCAGCAGTGAATCCGGACAGAGTGGAAACACCATATATTTT.

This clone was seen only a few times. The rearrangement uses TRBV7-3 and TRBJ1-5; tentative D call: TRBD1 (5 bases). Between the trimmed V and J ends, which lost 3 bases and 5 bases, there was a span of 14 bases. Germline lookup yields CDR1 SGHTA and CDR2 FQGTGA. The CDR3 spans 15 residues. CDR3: CASSFPGPGYQPQHF. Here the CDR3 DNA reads TGTGCCAGCAGCTTCCCCGGTCCAGGGTATCAGCCCCAGCATTTT.

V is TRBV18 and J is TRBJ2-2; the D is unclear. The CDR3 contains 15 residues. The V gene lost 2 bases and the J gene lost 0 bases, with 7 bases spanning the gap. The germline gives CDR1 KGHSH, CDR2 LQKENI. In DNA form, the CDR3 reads TGTGCCAGCTCACCATCCAGTTCGAACACCGGGGAGCTGTTTTTT. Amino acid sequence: CASSPSSSNTGELFF.

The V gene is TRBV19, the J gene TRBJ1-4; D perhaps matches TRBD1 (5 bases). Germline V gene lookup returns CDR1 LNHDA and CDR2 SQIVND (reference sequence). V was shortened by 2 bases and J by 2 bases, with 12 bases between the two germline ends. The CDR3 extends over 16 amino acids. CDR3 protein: CASSISASGTNEKLFF. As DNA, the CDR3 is TGTGCCAGTAGTATATCCGCCTCAGGGACTAATGAAAAACTGTTTTTT.

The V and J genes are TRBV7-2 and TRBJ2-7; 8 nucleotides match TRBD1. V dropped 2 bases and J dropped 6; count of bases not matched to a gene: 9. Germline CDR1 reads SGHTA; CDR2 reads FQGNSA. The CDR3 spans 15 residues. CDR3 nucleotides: TGTGCCAGCAGCTTAACCGGGACAGGCCCTTTCGAGCAGTACTTC. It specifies CASSLTGTGPFEQYF.